The rows below give T cell receptor beta chains drawn from one sample of a study of T cells in Graves' hyperthyroidism and ophthalmopathy. TCRdb re-called the multiplex PCR reads with MiXCR, one entry per CDR3 protein. The table records about 360,000 distinct CDR3 sequences, around 13% of them present only once. The sequenced sample was blood. These receptors came from a woman aged 18-35 years with Graves' hyperthyroidism. The conserved cysteine and the conserved F or W are not part of the CDR3 here. Not all rows give a size; the values are once, few, many and, for expanded clones, a class.

CDR3: ASKGSGRAISTDTQY
V: TRBV27
size: many
J: TRBJ2-3
length: 15

CDR3: ASTDNQPQH
V: TRBV6-1
size: many
J: TRBJ1-5
length: 9

CDR3: ASNPGQGDTGELF
V: TRBV19
size: many
J: TRBJ2-2
length: 13

CDR3: ASSVTGAPYGYT
V: TRBV7-9
size: many
J: TRBJ1-2
length: 12

CDR3: ASSYSYGGPSTDTQY
V: TRBV6-5
size: many
J: TRBJ2-3
length: 15

CDR3: ASSLDEGDTQY
V: TRBV11-3
size: many
J: TRBJ2-3
length: 11

CDR3: ATSFLANGNQPQH
V: TRBV15
size: .
J: TRBJ1-5
length: 13

CDR3: ASSLVVGLETQY
V: TRBV7-9
size: .
J: TRBJ2-5
length: 12

CDR3: ASSGTTKQRVYSNQPQH
V: TRBV6-1
size: many
J: TRBJ1-5
length: 17

CDR3: ASSLGDGDRGLLVGEKLF
V: TRBV12-3/TRBV12-4
size: many
J: TRBJ1-4
length: 18

CDR3: ASSQQLGLAGGRTGELF
V: TRBV4-1
size: .
J: TRBJ2-2
length: 17

CDR3: ASSAPRDRGNEQF
V: TRBV19
size: .
J: TRBJ2-1
length: 13

CDR3: ASSNLGLAGYEQY
V: TRBV19
size: many
J: TRBJ2-7
length: 13

CDR3: ASSPRETGWNTEAF
V: TRBV5-6
size: .
J: TRBJ1-1
length: 14

CDR3: ASSLIGQGAFLYT
V: TRBV28
size: many
J: TRBJ1-2
length: 13

CDR3: ASSLSRSGGGNTIY
V: TRBV28
size: many
J: TRBJ1-3
length: 14

CDR3: ASSLVPGNQPQH
V: TRBV5-5
size: many
J: TRBJ1-5
length: 12

CDR3: ASSLSAGPTYEQY
V: TRBV5-1
size: .
J: TRBJ2-7
length: 13

CDR3: ASSLTRGNEQF
V: TRBV12-3/TRBV12-4
size: many
J: TRBJ2-1
length: 11

CDR3: ASSRQGNTGELF
V: TRBV12-3/TRBV12-4
size: many
J: TRBJ2-2
length: 12

CDR3: ASSWSSRDRGEGYGYT
V: TRBV5-1
size: many
J: TRBJ1-2
length: 16

CDR3: ASSSDTGTGKDETQY
V: TRBV2
size: many
J: TRBJ2-5
length: 15

CDR3: ASSVSLGANSPLH
V: TRBV25-1
size: .
J: TRBJ1-6
length: 13

CDR3: ASSLADRDLNQPQH
V: TRBV7-8
size: many
J: TRBJ1-5
length: 14

CDR3: SAASGRGPYNEQF
V: TRBV20-1
size: once
J: TRBJ2-1
length: 13

CDR3: ASSLGRSGRVEETQY
V: TRBV11-2
size: .
J: TRBJ2-5
length: 15

CDR3: SARVSRPDTQY
V: TRBV20-1
size: many
J: TRBJ2-3
length: 11

CDR3: ASSQDYLAGRTDTQY
V: TRBV4-3
size: many
J: TRBJ2-3
length: 15

CDR3: ASSFYGGELF
V: TRBV7-2
size: many
J: TRBJ2-2
length: 10

CDR3: ASRAALAGGRIDTQY
V: TRBV6-1
size: .
J: TRBJ2-3
length: 15

CDR3: ASSLEAAGSNSPLH
V: TRBV5-6
size: .
J: TRBJ1-6
length: 14

CDR3: ASGIAGGANEQF
V: TRBV7-8
size: many
J: TRBJ2-1
length: 12

CDR3: ASSYVGINQPQH
V: TRBV6-5
size: many
J: TRBJ1-5
length: 12

CDR3: ASSLGWGQGRLYGYT
V: TRBV27
size: few
J: TRBJ1-2
length: 15

CDR3: ATSDPRTGNSYEQY
V: TRBV24-1
size: few
J: TRBJ2-7
length: 14

CDR3: ASSDRPSGRHKQF
V: TRBV6-1
size: .
J: TRBJ2-1
length: 13

CDR3: ASSPPLGYEQY
V: TRBV7-9
size: many
J: TRBJ2-7
length: 11

CDR3: SANRDTTYNEQF
V: TRBV20-1
size: many
J: TRBJ2-1
length: 12

CDR3: ASSEALGGSSYNEQF
V: TRBV2
size: .
J: TRBJ2-1
length: 15

CDR3: ASSTLDFTQY
V: TRBV6-2/TRBV6-3
size: many
J: TRBJ2-3
length: 10

CDR3: ASSLVGYGTEKLF
V: TRBV12-3/TRBV12-4
size: many
J: TRBJ1-4
length: 13

CDR3: ASSSPSGPLLDTQY
V: TRBV7-6
size: few
J: TRBJ2-3
length: 14

CDR3: ASSLSWGTDTQY
V: TRBV7-8
size: many
J: TRBJ2-3
length: 12

CDR3: ASSSELARYNEQF
V: TRBV5-1
size: many
J: TRBJ2-1
length: 13

CDR3: ASSQGKARSGPF
V: TRBV3-1
size: few
J: TRBJ2-2
length: 12

CDR3: ASRIGLPRLSTEAF
V: TRBV28
size: .
J: TRBJ1-1
length: 14

CDR3: ASSHGWNQPQH
V: TRBV4-1
size: few
J: TRBJ1-5
length: 11